This T cell receptor (beta chain) is drawn from a study of T cells in Graves' hyperthyroidism and ophthalmopathy. Regarding the study as a whole: Within blood appeared most thyroid clonotypes that had expanded above 0.001.

This clonotype was found many times. Its target is unknown. Template material for amplifying TCR beta CDR3 regions consisted of RNA transcripts. RT-PCR in the first round (using the HTBI primer set) targeted the TCR CDR3. From the multiplex PCR reads, TCRdb called clonotypes with MiXCR, one entry per CDR3 protein. The data contain roughly 570,000 distinct CDR3 sequences, 15% to 18% of them singletons. Deletions cut 9 bases from V and 5 bases from J, with 3 bases between. The CDR3 is made up of 9 amino acids. The germline V gene has CDR1 KGHDR and CDR2 SFDVKD. This TCR was sampled from a woman younger than 45 with Graves' hyperthyroidism. This chain links TRBV24-1 with TRBJ2-5, with unresolved D. The material sequenced was blood. The CDR3 is CATVETQYF. CDR3 nucleotides: TGTGCCACCGTCGAGACCCAGTACTTC.